These 25 T cell receptor beta chains originate from one sample sequenced in a study of cytomegalovirus exposure and HLA in healthy donors. Primers: 60 Vbeta forward and 13 Jbeta reverse. Libraries were prepared by immunoSEQ multiplex PCR; TCRdb keeps only in-frame clonotypes and omits some of them. Of around 150,000 clones listed, 80% are singletons. The specimen was PBMCs. These receptors originate from a man in his thirties or forties in good health and CMV-seronegative.

CDR3 residues: CASSRLDRTYEQYF. CDR3 coding DNA: TGTGCCAGCAGTCGGTTAGACAGGACCTACGAGCAGTACTTC. V usage is TRBV27 and J usage is TRBJ2-7; a weak D match, TRBD1 (6 bases). V was cut by 5 bases and J by 2 bases, with 13 bases left in between. CDR1 and CDR2 (germline): MNHEY, SMNVEV (reference sequence). The length of the CDR3 is 14 residues.

The V gene is TRBV5-1, the J gene TRBJ2-1, with 7 bases identical to TRBD2. The CDR3 is made up of 18 amino acids. V shed 4 bases, J shed 0 bases, and the junction held 13 bases outside the gene matches. CDR1 is SGHRS and CDR2 is YFSETQ in the germline V gene. The CDR3 region has the DNA TGCGCCAGCAGCGCGGGGGACTCCGTAATGAGCTCCTACAATGAGCAGTTCTTC. It is translated as CASSAGDSVMSSYNEQFF. The whole variable domain, filled in from reference TRBV5-1 and TRBJ2-1, reads KAGVTQTPRYLIKTRGQQVTLSCSPISGHRSVSWYQQTPGQGLQFLFEYFSETQRNKGNFPGRFSGRQFSNSRSEMNVSTLELGDSALYLCASSAGDSVMSSYNEQFFGPGTRLTVL.

This chain uses TRBV5-6 with TRBJ2-5; tentative D call: TRBD1 (5 bases). V was pared by 2 bases and J by 2 bases, with 7 bases between. The length of the CDR3 is 13 residues. Germline CDR1 SGHDT, CDR2 YYEEEE. CDR3 bases: TGTGCCAGCAGCTTCGACAGACAAGAGACCCAGTACTTC. It yields the protein CASSFDRQETQYF.

The chain has TRBV6-5 and TRBJ2-7; TRBD2 agrees at 10 bases. V was pared by 0 bases and J by 7 bases, with 9 bases of the junction left unmatched. CDR1 is MNHEY and CDR2 is SVGAGI in the germline V gene. The CDR3 runs 16 residues. CDR3 nucleotides: TGTGCCAGCAGTTACTCTAGCGGGAGGCCACTATGGGAGCAGTACTTC. This translates into CASSYSSGRPLWEQYF.

The V gene is TRBV11-1, the J gene TRBJ2-1, with D possibly matching TRBD1 (6 bases). CDR1 is SGHAT, CDR2 FQDESV, per germline (reference sequence). CDR3 size: 15 residues. Trimming stripped 5 bases from V and 0 bases from J, with 11 bases between. Written as DNA, the CDR3 is TGTGCCAGCAGCGCCGGACAGAGCTCCTACAATGAGCAGTTCTTC. Protein: CASSAGQSSYNEQFF. Based on the CDR3 plus reference TRBV11-1 and TRBJ2-1, the full variable domain is EAEVAQSPRYKITEKSQAVAFWCDPISGHATLYWYRQILGQGPELLVQFQDESVVDDSQLPKDRFSAERLKGVDSTLKIQPAELGDSAMYLCASSAGQSSYNEQFFGPGTRLTVL.

This clone was counted a single time. The chain has TRBV2 and TRBJ2-1, with 14 bases lining up with TRBD2. Germline CDR1 SNHLY, CDR2 FYNNEI. The CDR3 totals 17 residues. The ends lost 6 bases at V and 7 bases at J; junction bases unmatched: 11. The CDR3 reads CASRRLAGGLKWNEQFF. The CDR3 region has the DNA TGTGCCAGCAGAAGACTAGCGGGAGGGCTTAAGTGGAATGAGCAGTTCTTC.

The CDR3 here is CASSVQNEQFF. CDR3 coding DNA: TGTGCCAGCAGCGTACAGAATGAGCAGTTCTTC. This sequence joins TRBV9 and TRBJ2-1; D is ambiguous. Per germline, CDR1 SGDLS and CDR2 YYNGEE. There are 11 residues in the CDR3. V was trimmed by 1 base and J by 7 bases, leaving 3 bases between them.

As concerns this clone: One end of the junction fails to match germline, which may point to a read error. In the same sample, other DNA sequences code for this CDR3. The chain carries TRBV30 and TRBJ2-2, with TRBD1 matching over 7 bases. This CDR3 has 17 residues. Looked up from germline, CDR1 is GTSNPN and CDR2 is SVGIG (reference sequence). The CDR3 coding sequence is TGTGCCTGGAGTGTACGGGGACAGCGTTCCCTCACCGGAGAGCTGTTTTTT. It yields the protein CAWSVRGQRSLTGELFF. The full variable domain, in which reference TRBV30 and TRBJ2-2 provide the parts outside the CDR3, is SQTIHQWPATLVQPVGSPLSLECTVEGTSNPNLYWYRQAAGRGLQLLFYSVGIGQISSEVPQNLSASRPQDRQFILSSKKLLLSDSGFYLCAWSVRGQRSLTGELFFGEGSRLTVL.

This clone was detected once. The sample carries other DNA sequences with the same CDR3. For the CDR3, the DNA is TGCGCCAGCAGCACGGGGCAGGAGGGTTTGGAGCAGTACTTC. Translated, it gives CASSTGQEGLEQYF. The chain couples TRBV5-1 to TRBJ2-7, with D perhaps TRBD2 (6 bases). V lost 4 bases to trimming and J lost 7 bases, with 18 bases between them. The CDR3 has 14 amino acids. CDR1 and CDR2 from the germline V gene are SGHRS and YFSETQ. Drawing the rest from reference TRBV5-1 and TRBJ2-7, the complete variable domain is KAGVTQTPRYLIKTRGQQVTLSCSPISGHRSVSWYQQTPGQGLQFLFEYFSETQRNKGNFPGRFSGRQFSNSRSEMNVSTLELGDSALYLCASSTGQEGLEQYFGPGTRLTVT.

The chain carries TRBV4-2 and TRBJ1-5; no clear D. The V end lost 0 bases, the J end lost 7 bases, and 22 bases lay between the germline ends. The germline gives CDR1 LGHNA, CDR2 YNFKEQ. There are 18 residues in the CDR3. For the CDR3, the DNA is TGTGCCAGCAGCCAAGACCCCGGAACGGGAGGTCTACAGCAGCCCCAGCATTTT. This gives the protein CASSQDPGTGGLQQPQHF.

The chain is built from TRBV10-3 and TRBJ2-2; TRBD2 matches at 8 bases. This CDR3 has 14 amino acids. The germline V gene encodes CDR1 ENHRY and CDR2 SYGVKD. V gave up 4 bases and J gave up 5 bases; unmatched junction bases: 3. The CDR3 bases are TGTGCCATCAGTGTGGCTAGCGGGACCGGGGAGCTGTTTTTT. Translating it yields CAISVASGTGELFF.

CDR3 in DNA: TGCGCCAGCAGCCAGGACAGGGTATATGAGCAGTTCTTC. It yields the protein CASSQDRVYEQFF. The genes are TRBV5-1 and TRBJ2-1, with 8 bases aligning to TRBD1. The V gene end was trimmed by 4 bases and the J gene end by 8 bases; junction bases not matched to a gene: 5. This CDR3 spans 13 amino acids. CDR1 is SGHRS and CDR2 is YFSETQ in the germline V gene.

This chain uses TRBV30 with TRBJ2-7; TRBD1 matches at 9 bases. The CDR3 consists of 13 residues. J lost 4 bases, V lost 2 bases, and 3 bases had no gene match. Germline V gives CDR1 GTSNPN, CDR2 SVGIG (reference sequence). CDR3 loop: CAWSPGQGYEQYF. CDR3 DNA: TGTGCCTGGAGTCCAGGACAGGGGTACGAGCAGTACTTC.

The chain recombines TRBV7-2 with TRBJ1-5, with a weak D call TRBD1 (6 bases). This CDR3 region has 14 residues. Germline CDR1 SGHTA, CDR2 FQGNSA. Trimming cost V 5 bases and J 7 bases, with 15 bases left between them. The CDR3 protein is CASSPTGLGQPQHF. The CDR3 nucleotides read TGTGCCAGCAGCCCAACAGGGTTGGGCCAGCCCCAGCATTTT.

This clone was seen a few times. The chain joins TRBV10-1 to TRBJ2-7; maybe TRBD1 (6 bases). The CDR3 covers 15 residues. The ends were cut back, 0 bases at V and 0 bases at J, with 9 bases in the middle. CDR1 and CDR2 (germline): WNHNN, SYGVQD (reference sequence). Here the CDR3 reads CASSESLGGSYEQYF. The CDR3 DNA follows: TGCGCCAGCAGTGAGTCTTTAGGGGGCTCCTACGAGCAGTACTTC.

This chain joins TRBV23-1 and TRBJ1-2, with TRBD1 identical over 8 bases. TRBV23-1 is assigned to the ORF class and has an uncertain function. The V gene end was trimmed by 4 bases and the J gene end by 6 bases; junction bases not matched to a gene: 10. This CDR3 is 15 amino acids long. The CDR3 region is CASSPTRTGMDGYTF. The CDR3 DNA sequence: TGCGCCAGCAGTCCCACCCGGACAGGGATGGATGGCTACACCTTC.

The CDR3 bases are TGTGCCAGCAGCGCCGGGACAAACACAGATACGCAGTATTTT. Protein sequence: CASSAGTNTDTQYF. The chain has TRBV5-6 and TRBJ2-3; a weak D match, TRBD1 (6 bases). Germline V CDR1 and CDR2: SGHDT, YYEEEE. V lost 4 bases and J lost 2, with 11 bases in between. The CDR3 has 14 residues.

This clone came up a few times. V usage is TRBV7-8 and J usage is TRBJ1-4; D not resolved. Per germline, CDR1 SGHVS and CDR2 FQNEAQ. The CDR3 extends over 15 amino acids. Trimming removed 2 bases at V and 4 bases at J, with 11 bases between. Here the CDR3 reads CASSLMAGLNEKLFF. The CDR3 DNA sequence: TGTGCCAGCAGCTTAATGGCAGGTCTTAATGAAAAACTGTTTTTT.

J is TRBJ2-2 and V is TRBV19; TRBD2 aligns across 8 bases. Trimming cost V 3 bases and J 4 bases; bases outside gene matches: 10. There are 17 residues in the CDR3. Germline V gene data show CDR1 as LNHDA and CDR2 as SQIVND (reference sequence). CDR3 loop: CASSMKSGSYVTGELFF. CDR3 nucleotide sequence: TGTGCCAGTAGTATGAAGAGCGGGAGCTATGTCACCGGGGAGCTGTTTTTT.

The chain combines TRBV4-1 with TRBJ2-1, with 9 bases lining up with TRBD2. The CDR3 has 17 amino acids. V shed 0 bases and J 2 bases; nucleotides not matched to a gene: 5. The germline gives CDR1 MGHRA, CDR2 YSYEKL. CDR3 DNA sequence: TGCGCCAGCAGCCAAGATCCAGCGGGAGGTGCCTACAATGAGCAGTTCTTC. As protein: CASSQDPAGGAYNEQFF.

The CDR3 bases are TGTGCCAGCAGCCCACAGGGGCGGGGAGGTGAAGCTTTCTTT. It translates to CASSPQGRGGEAFF. V gene TRBV2 combines with J gene TRBJ1-1; 7 nucleotides line up with TRBD1. With V trimmed by 6 bases and J by 7 bases, 11 bases remained unmatched. The CDR3 spans 14 residues. The germline CDR1 and CDR2 sequences are SNHLY and FYNNEI.

This clone has a single count. The chain uses TRBV28 and TRBJ2-3; TRBD1 is a possible D gene (5 bases). The CDR3 loop spans 15 amino acids. V dropped 7 bases and J dropped 9 bases, with 23 bases sitting between them. Germline values: CDR1 MDHEN, CDR2 SYDVKM. Here the CDR3 DNA reads TGTGCCAGCACTTGGGCCTATACATTATCAGGGACGCAGTATTTT. This sequence encodes CASTWAYTLSGTQYF.

The V call is TRBV19, the J call TRBJ1-1, with TRBD1 matching 7 bases. V dropped 3 bases and J dropped 3; count of bases not matched to a gene: 10. This CDR3 has 16 amino acids. Germline V gives CDR1 LNHDA, CDR2 SQIVND (reference sequence). CDR3 sequence: CASSIQGDPRYTEAFF. CDR3 coding DNA: TGTGCCAGTAGTATTCAGGGGGACCCACGGTACACTGAAGCTTTCTTT.

With regard to this clone: The same CDR3 is also encoded by other DNA sequences in this sample. CDR3 in DNA: TGTGCCAGCAGCTGGGGTCAGGGTGACGGCTACACCTTC. This translates into CASSWGQGDGYTF. This sequence joins TRBV7-2 and TRBJ1-2; D is perhaps TRBD1 (5 bases). Germline CDR1 reads SGHTA; CDR2 reads FQGNSA. Trimming took 4 bases from V and 8 from J, leaving 14 bases between them. The CDR3 is 13 amino acids.

This rearrangement joins TRBV6-5 to TRBJ1-6; 8 bases are a match to TRBD1. The CDR3 runs 16 residues. Germline assignment: CDR1 MNHEY and CDR2 SVGAGI. With V trimmed by 4 bases and J by 3 bases, 5 bases remained unmatched. Here the CDR3 reads CASSLGQAIYNSPLHF. DNA of the CDR3: TGTGCCAGCAGTTTGGGACAGGCGATCTATAATTCACCCCTCCACTTT.